Listed here are 21 T cell receptor beta chains from one sample, sequenced in a study of T cells in women clearing cervical HPV infection. TCRdb's copy holds only in-frame clones and misses some; the assay was immunoSEQ multiplex PCR. Recorded for this sample: 20,000 or so clones. Sequenced input: blood buffy coat. These receptors came from a woman aged 18 to 75 with a cervical HPV16 infection that either progressed to CIN3+ or cleared (not recorded which).

A remark on this clone: The sequence runs out 3 residues before the end of the CDR3; the remainder is reconstructed from the germline J gene. The chain uses TRBV19 and TRBJ1-1; D remains unclear. Trimming took 3 bases from V and 3 from J, leaving 8 bases between them. The CDR3 extends over 13 amino acids. CDR1 and CDR2 from the germline V gene are LNHDA and SQIVND (reference sequence). The CDR3 sequence is CASSIPGDTEAFF. The sequenced part of the CDR3 DNA is TGTGCCAGTAGTATTCCGGGTGACACTGAA.

Concerning this clone: The read finishes 3 residues shy of the CDR3 end, and the germline J gene is used to complete it. This sequence joins TRBV20-1 and TRBJ1-5; 9 bases are a match to TRBD1. The germline V gene encodes CDR1 DFQATT and CDR2 SNEGSKA (reference sequence). There are 14 residues in the CDR3. The CDR3 protein is CSARGDREFLPQHF. CDR3 DNA, as far as it was read: TGCAGTGCTAGAGGGGACAGGGAGTTTCTACCC.

With respect to this clone: With the read ending 3 residues before the CDR3 end, the germline J gene is used to fill in that end. The chain carries TRBV10-1 and TRBJ2-3, with TRBD1 matching over 9 bases. Germline V CDR1 and CDR2: WNHNN, SYGVQD (reference sequence). Unmatched junction bases numbered 15, after V lost 6 bases and J lost 2 bases. The CDR3 spans 18 residues. CDR3 DNA, as far as it was read: TGCGCCAGCAGCGCTAGGACAGGGGCGACCCAGAACACAGATACG. This codes for CASSARTGATQNTDT. The entire CDR3 reads CASSARTGATQNTDTQYF.

For this clone: The read ends 3 residues shy of where the CDR3 ends; the end is completed using the germline J gene. The chain combines TRBV2 with TRBJ2-2; D may be TRBD2 (6 bases). Germline V CDR1 and CDR2: SNHLY, FYNNEI. The CDR3 sequence is 12 residues long. The CDR3 bases that were read are TGTGCCAGTCGGGACTTGGGGTCACCG. Protein product: CASRDLGSP. The whole CDR3 protein reads CASRDLGSPLFF. Full variable domain (outside the CDR3, taken from reference TRBV2 and TRBJ2-2): EPEVTQTPSHQVTQMGQEVILRCVPISNHLYFYWYRQILGQKVEFLVSFYNNEISEKSEIFDDQFSVERPDGSNFTLKIRSTKLEDSAMYFCASRDLGSPLFFGEGSRLTVL.

Details on this clone: Sequence at one end of the junction differs from germline and may be a read error. The read finishes 3 residues shy of the CDR3 end, and the germline J gene is used to complete it. Additional DNA sequences in this sample encode the identical CDR3. The chain uses TRBV7-9 and TRBJ1-3; 8 nucleotides align to TRBD1. The CDR3 is made up of 13 amino acids. Germline assignment: CDR1 SEHNR and CDR2 FQNEAQ (reference sequence). CDR3 DNA (partial): TGTGCCACCGGACAGGGCTCTGGAAACACT. This encodes CATGQGSGNT. The CDR3 reads in full as CATGQGSGNTIYF.

Notes on this clone: Read data end 3 residues before the CDR3 end; the end is taken from the germline J gene. The chain employs TRBV11-2 and TRBJ2-7, with a possible D match to TRBD1 (5 bases). The CDR3 has 13 residues. Deletions cut 3 bases from V and 6 bases from J, with 12 bases between. CDR1 SGHAT and CDR2 FQNNGV come from the germline V gene. Incomplete CDR3 DNA: TGTGCCAGCAGCTTGCAGTCGCAGGGCGAG. Residues: CASSLQSQGE. In full, the CDR3 is CASSLQSQGEQYF.

As to this clone: The CDR3 end is not reached by the read, which stops 3 residues before it; the germline J gene fills it in. This rearrangement joins TRBV2 to TRBJ2-5; D may correspond to TRBD1 or TRBD2 (5 bases each). From germline, CDR1 is SNHLY and CDR2 FYNNEI. V lost 8 bases, J lost 4 bases, and 11 bases lay in between. The CDR3 has 12 amino acids. CDR3 bases read: TGTGCCAGCGAGGGTGGGGCAGAGACC. This encodes CASEGGAET. The entire CDR3 protein is CASEGGAETQYF.

On this clone: The observed sequence ends 3 residues before the CDR3 terminus, with the missing tail filled in from the germline J gene. The rearrangement uses TRBV19 and TRBJ2-1, with 10 bases fitting TRBD2. CDR1 and CDR2 (germline): LNHDA, SQIVND (reference sequence). The V and J ends lost 6 bases and 3 bases, in that order; junction bases with no gene match: 5. The CDR3 totals 15 residues. The CDR3 is CASSKRGGRYNEQFF. The part of the CDR3 DNA that was read is TGTGCCAGTAGCAAGCGGGGGGGCCGCTACAATGAG.

Turning to this clone: Read coverage stops 3 residues before the CDR3 terminus; the germline J gene supplies the remainder. V gene TRBV7-6 combines with J gene TRBJ1-1, with D possibly matching TRBD1 (6 bases). Germline CDR1 and CDR2: SGHVS and FNYEAQ. This CDR3 is 15 amino acids long. The V gene lost 4 bases and the J gene lost 1 base, with 13 bases spanning the gap. The sequenced part of the CDR3 DNA is TGTGCCAGCAGCTCTGACAGGATTGGGAACACTGAA. Its protein product is CASSSDRIGNTE. The entire CDR3 reads CASSSDRIGNTEAFF.

The CDR3: CALARGDYTF. The DNA read from the CDR3 is TGTGCCTTGGCCCGGGGAGAC. The rearrangement joins TRBV30 to TRBJ1-2; D unclear. The read finishes 3 residues shy of the CDR3 end, and the germline J gene is used to complete it. Germline V gives CDR1 GTSNPN, CDR2 SVGIG (reference sequence). This CDR3 has 10 residues.

Regarding this clone: Read coverage stops 3 residues before the CDR3 terminus; the germline J gene supplies the remainder. V is TRBV5-1 and J is TRBJ1-4; D is perhaps TRBD1 (5 bases). Germline V lookup: CDR1 SGHRS, CDR2 YFSETQ. The CDR3 covers 14 residues. CDR3 amino acids: CASSRLTGANVLFF. CDR3 bases read: TGCGCCAGCAGCCGATTGACTGGGGCCAACGTA.

Notes on this clone: From the germline J gene comes the end of the CDR3, since the read stops 3 residues before it. The V gene is TRBV7-9, the J gene TRBJ1-2; 11 bases agree with TRBD1. CDR1 and CDR2 from the germline V gene are SEHNR and FQNEAQ (reference sequence). This CDR3 has 14 residues. Incomplete CDR3 DNA: TGTGCCAGCACCGTAAGGACAGGGGGCGACGGC. Residues: CASTVRTGGDG. The full CDR3 protein reads CASTVRTGGDGYTF. Combining the CDR3 with reference TRBV7-9 and TRBJ1-2 gives the whole variable domain DTGVSQNPRHKITKRGQNVTFRCDPISEHNRLYWYRQTLGQGPEFLTYFQNEAQLEKSRLLSDRFSAERPKGSFSTLEIQRTEQGDSAMYLCASTVRTGGDGYTFGSGTRLTVV.

As regards this clone: The read ends 3 residues shy of where the CDR3 ends; the end is completed using the germline J gene. The genes are TRBV5-6 and TRBJ2-2; D may be TRBD1 (6 bases). This CDR3 comprises 15 residues. In germline, CDR1 is SGHDT, CDR2 YYEEEE. V lost 3 bases and J lost 5, with 14 bases in between. The CDR3 DNA, read in part, is TGTGCCAGCAGCTCACTTACAGGGTTAACCGGGGAG. Protein product: CASSSLTGLTGE. The whole CDR3 is CASSSLTGLTGELFF.

In the case of this clone: The CDR3 extends 3 residues past the end of the read, so its final part is completed from the germline J gene. V and J are TRBV5-4 and TRBJ2-2; 8 nucleotides align to TRBD1. Per germline, CDR1 SGHNT and CDR2 YYREEE (reference sequence). V lost 4 bases to trimming and J lost 7 bases; unmatched junction nucleotides: 6. The CDR3 is 14 residues long. CDR3 DNA (partial): TGTGCCAGCAGCCCAGGGGGCGGGTACGGGGAG. This sequence encodes CASSPGGGYGE. The entire CDR3 protein reads CASSPGGGYGELFF.

Points on this clone: The CDR3 extends 3 residues past the end of the read, so its final part is completed from the germline J gene. The chain recombines TRBV19 with TRBJ2-3; D might be TRBD1 or TRBD2, each matching 5 bases. CDR3 length: 15 amino acids. The germline CDR1 and CDR2 sequences are LNHDA and SQIVND (reference sequence). The chain's CDR3 is CASSMIRAGRETQYF. CDR3 bases read: TGTGCCAGTAGTATGATCAGGGCAGGAAGGGAGACG.

To note about this clone: The read comes to an end 3 residues before the CDR3 does, leaving the germline J gene to fill in the end. J is TRBJ2-3 and V is TRBV7-2; the D is unclear. In germline, CDR1 is SGHTA, CDR2 FQGNSA. This CDR3 spans 14 amino acids. The sequenced part of the CDR3 DNA is TGTGCCAGCAGCTCGCTACAGAGCAATCAGCCG. It codes for CASSSLQSNQP. The entire CDR3 sequence reads CASSSLQSNQPQYF.

Notes on this clone: The read falls 3 residues short of the CDR3 end, and the missing part is taken from the germline J gene. The chain joins TRBV20-1 to TRBJ1-6, with TRBD1 as a possible D gene (5 bases). The CDR3 has 16 residues. The V and J ends lost 2 bases and 4 bases respectively, with 15 bases between them. Germline CDR1 and CDR2: DFQATT and SNEGSKA (reference sequence). The CDR3: CSARKGTEGYNSPLHF. CDR3 DNA, as far as it was read: TGCAGTGCTAGAAAGGGGACTGAGGGATATAATTCACCC.

On this clone itself: The read halts 3 residues ahead of the CDR3 end, with the missing end drawn from the germline J gene. The same CDR3 is also encoded by other DNA sequences in this sample. The chain combines TRBV20-1 with TRBJ2-7, with D hard to call. The germline V gene encodes CDR1 DFQATT and CDR2 SNEGSKA (reference sequence). The CDR3 runs to 11 residues. Trimming took off 3 bases at V and 4 bases at J, with 7 bases between the two ends. The CDR3 bases that were read are TGCAGTGCTAGGACGGGTTACGAG. Translated: CSARTGYE. The CDR3, in full, reads CSARTGYEQYF.

Concerning this clone: The read comes to an end 3 residues before the CDR3 does, leaving the germline J gene to fill in the end. The chain combines TRBV7-9 with TRBJ1-2; the D gene is possibly TRBD1 (6 bases). The germline CDR1 and CDR2 sequences are SEHNR and FQNEAQ (reference sequence). The CDR3 has 15 residues. The DNA read from the CDR3 is TGTGCCAGCAGCTTATCGGGGGGCTGGGGGTCCGAC. Translating it yields CASSLSGGWGSD. The full CDR3 is CASSLSGGWGSDYTF.

With regard to this clone: The read ends 3 residues shy of where the CDR3 ends; the end is completed using the germline J gene. This rearrangement joins TRBV7-9 to TRBJ2-7; no clear D. The CDR3 is 13 residues long. V dropped 2 bases and J dropped 6 bases, with 11 bases sitting between them. From germline, CDR1 is SEHNR and CDR2 FQNEAQ (reference sequence). The CDR3 here is CASSLSLTGEQYF. The CDR3 bases that were read are TGTGCCAGCAGCTTAAGTTTAACGGGCGAG.

CDR3 DNA, as far as it was read: TGTGCCAGCAGCTTAGTGCGGGGCGACACTGAA. This sequence encodes CASSLVRGDTE. In full, the CDR3 is CASSLVRGDTEAFF. This chain joins TRBV7-6 and TRBJ1-1, with D possibly matching TRBD1 (5 bases). The read terminates 3 residues before the CDR3 end, so the remaining end is supplied by the germline J gene. This CDR3 contains 14 residues. CDR1 is SGHVS and CDR2 is FNYEAQ in the germline V gene. The V end lost 1 base, the J end lost 3 bases, and 9 bases lay between the germline ends.